A selection of T cell receptor beta chains follows, all from one sample in a study of CD8 T cells in ankylosing spondylitis. TCRdb ran MiXCR on the 5' RACE reads and lists one entry per CDR3 protein. The sample has 300,000 to 350,000 distinct CDR3 sequences, about 15% seen once. Specimen: blood, either unsorted or a sorted T cell fraction (not recorded which). The source of these receptors is a male donor with ankylosing spondylitis or in good health (not recorded which). The CDR3 runs from the conserved cysteine through the conserved F or W. D genes are given only for firm matches. Only part of the rows carry a size: once, few, many, or a class if the clone is expanded.

TRBJ1-3 TRBV2 TRBD1 - CASRPTGGGNTIYF TGTGCCAGCAGACCCACAGGGGGAGGAAACACCATATATTTT
TRBJ2-1 TRBV5-1 - few CASSYDYLGSEQFF TGCGCCAGCAGCTACGACTATCTCGGGAGTGAGCAGTTCTTC
TRBJ2-1 TRBV5-1 TRBD2 - CASSWGGSLGNEQFF TGCGCCAGCAGCTGGGGGGGGAGCTTGGGAAATGAGCAGTTCTTC
TRBJ1-2 TRBV29-1 - - CSVEEGGYGYTF TGCAGCGTTGAAGAGGGGGGTTATGGCTACACCTTC
TRBJ1-5 TRBV6-5 - - CASSYGGRGNQPQHF TGTGCCAGCAGTTACGGCGGGAGGGGCAATCAGCCCCAGCATTTT
TRBJ2-3 TRBV4-1 TRBD2 few CASSQESGVSTDTQYF TGCGCCAGCAGCCAAGAGAGCGGGGTCAGCACAGATACGCAGTATTTT
TRBJ1-1 TRBV12-3/TRBV12-4 - - CASSRGPEAFF TGTGCCAGCAGTCGGGGCCCTGAAGCTTTCTTT
TRBJ1-2 TRBV10-2 TRBD1 many CASGFGTGEHGYTF TGCGCCAGCGGGTTCGGGACAGGGGAGCATGGCTACACCTTC
TRBJ2-1 TRBV11-2 TRBD1 - CASSQDRGPSNEQFF TGTGCCAGCAGCCAGGACAGGGGGCCGAGCAATGAGCAGTTCTTC
TRBJ2-1 TRBV5-1 - - CASSLAAVDNEQFF TGCGCCAGCAGCTTGGCCGCAGTAGACAATGAGCAGTTCTTC
TRBJ1-2 TRBV25-1 - - CASRQAASYGYTF TGTGCCAGCAGACAGGCGGCGTCGTATGGCTACACCTTC
TRBJ2-1 TRBV6-5 - few CASSYSPSGEQFF TGTGCCAGCAGTTACAGCCCGAGTGGGGAGCAGTTCTTC
TRBJ2-1 TRBV20-1 - - CSAGGSQGLGDNEQFF TGCAGTGCGGGAGGGTCCCAGGGGCTAGGCGACAATGAGCAGTTCTTC
TRBJ2-7 TRBV29-1 - few CSVNRRGDYEQYF TGCAGCGTGAACCGACGAGGTGACTACGAGCAGTACTTC
TRBJ2-1 TRBV3-1 - few CASSQLINEQFF TGTGCCAGCAGCCAGTTAATCAATGAGCAGTTCTTC
TRBJ2-3 TRBV7-6 TRBD2 - CASSLIAGGMGTDTQYF TGTGCCAGCAGCTTAATAGCGGGAGGGATGGGGACAGATACGCAGTATTTT
TRBJ2-1 TRBV20-1 TRBD2 few CNARHIRLAGGNEQFF TGCAATGCTCGCCACATCCGACTAGCGGGGGGGAATGAGCAGTTCTTC
TRBJ1-5 TRBV10-2 - few CASRETGSNQPQHF TGCGCCAGCAGAGAAACAGGGAGCAATCAGCCCCAGCATTTT
TRBJ2-3 TRBV3-1 TRBD2 - CASSQLGGADTQYF TGTGCCAGCAGCCAACTCGGGGGGGCAGATACGCAGTATTTT
TRBJ2-5 TRBV10-3 - - CAISESEGETQYF TGTGCCATCAGTGAGTCGGAGGGGGAGACCCAGTACTTC
TRBJ1-3 TRBV19 - - CASRPGPTGNTIYF TGTGCCAGTAGGCCGGGGCCGACTGGAAACACCATATATTTT
TRBJ2-3 TRBV28 TRBD2 - CASSFIAGLTDTQYF TGTGCCAGCAGTTTCATAGCGGGACTCACAGATACGCAGTATTTT
TRBJ1-2 TRBV27 - - CASRSLGGRDYGYTF TGTGCCAGCCGCTCCCTTGGGGGGCGCGACTATGGCTACACCTTC
TRBJ1-4 TRBV20-1 - few CSARAGFSTNEKLFF TGCAGTGCTAGGGCGGGGTTTTCAACTAATGAAAAACTGTTTTTT
TRBJ1-5 TRBV6-2/TRBV6-3 - - CASRTGGQPQHF TGTGCCAGCAGAACGGGGGGGCAGCCCCAGCATTTT
TRBJ2-5 TRBV20-1 - few CSARDFRSGGSETQYF TGCAGTGCTAGAGATTTCCGTTCTGGGGGTTCAGAGACCCAGTACTTC
TRBJ1-1 TRBV6-1 - few CASTDGLRNMNTEAFF TGTGCCAGCACCGACGGATTACGGAATATGAACACTGAAGCTTTCTTT
TRBJ2-7 TRBV5-1 TRBD1 - CASSLGDRYEQYF TGCGCCAGCAGCTTGGGGGACAGGTACGAGCAGTACTTC
TRBJ2-3 TRBV5-6 - few CASSFGLSEDTQYF TGTGCCAGCAGCTTCGGACTAAGTGAGGATACGCAGTATTTT
TRBJ2-1 TRBV5-5 - - CASSLTPENEQFF TGTGCCAGCAGCTTAACTCCCGAGAATGAGCAGTTCTTC
TRBJ2-7 TRBV6-5 - few CASSYVGGAYEQYF TGTGCCAGCAGTTACGTCGGGGGCGCCTACGAGCAGTACTTC
TRBJ1-5 TRBV18 TRBD1 - CASSRDSINVQPQHF TGTGCCAGCTCACGGGACAGCATCAATGTTCAGCCCCAGCATTTT
TRBJ1-5 TRBV20-1 - few CSAAYGGSNQPQHF TGCAGTGCCGCCTACGGCGGGAGCAATCAGCCCCAGCATTTT
TRBJ2-2 TRBV29-1 TRBD1 - CSVLGQVSTGELFF TGCAGCGTCCTGGGACAGGTTTCCACCGGGGAGCTGTTTTTT
TRBJ2-1 TRBV12-3/TRBV12-4 - many CASSLGGILFF TGTGCCAGCAGTTTAGGTGGGATCCTGTTCTTC
TRBJ1-5 TRBV25-1 - few CASPREMGNQPQHF TGTGCCAGCCCGAGGGAGATGGGCAATCAGCCCCAGCATTTT
TRBJ1-1 TRBV20-1 - - CSAGTGRTNTEAFF TGCAGTGCAGGAACGGGGAGAACGAACACTGAAGCTTTCTTT
TRBJ2-5 TRBV29-1 - few CSAKRQVQETQYF TGCAGCGCTAAGAGACAGGTCCAAGAGACCCAGTACTTC
TRBJ2-2 TRBV27 TRBD2 few CASTSGLAGGRTGELFF TGTGCCAGCACCTCGGGACTAGCGGGGGGGCGGACCGGGGAGCTGTTTTTT
TRBJ2-1 TRBV12-3/TRBV12-4 - - CASSLPPGGSLDSYNEQFF TGTGCCAGCAGTTTACCACCGGGTGGTAGTTTGGACTCCTACAATGAGCAGTTCTTC
TRBJ1-1 TRBV10-3 TRBD1 - CAIRQTGVDTEAFF TGTGCCATCAGGCAGACAGGGGTGGACACTGAAGCTTTCTTT
TRBJ2-1 TRBV2 - - CASRGDYNEQFF TGTGCCAGCAGAGGGGACTACAATGAGCAGTTCTTC
TRBJ2-2 TRBV5-6 - few CASSLGRVVTGELFF TGTGCCAGCAGCTTGGGGCGAGTAGTTACCGGGGAGCTGTTTTTT
TRBJ2-7 TRBV5-5 TRBD2 few CASSLGLAGGGYEQYF TGTGCCAGCAGCTTGGGACTAGCGGGAGGAGGTTACGAGCAGTACTTC
TRBJ1-5 TRBV12-3/TRBV12-4 - few CASSYGGQPQHF TGTGCCAGCTCCTACGGAGGGCAGCCCCAGCATTTT